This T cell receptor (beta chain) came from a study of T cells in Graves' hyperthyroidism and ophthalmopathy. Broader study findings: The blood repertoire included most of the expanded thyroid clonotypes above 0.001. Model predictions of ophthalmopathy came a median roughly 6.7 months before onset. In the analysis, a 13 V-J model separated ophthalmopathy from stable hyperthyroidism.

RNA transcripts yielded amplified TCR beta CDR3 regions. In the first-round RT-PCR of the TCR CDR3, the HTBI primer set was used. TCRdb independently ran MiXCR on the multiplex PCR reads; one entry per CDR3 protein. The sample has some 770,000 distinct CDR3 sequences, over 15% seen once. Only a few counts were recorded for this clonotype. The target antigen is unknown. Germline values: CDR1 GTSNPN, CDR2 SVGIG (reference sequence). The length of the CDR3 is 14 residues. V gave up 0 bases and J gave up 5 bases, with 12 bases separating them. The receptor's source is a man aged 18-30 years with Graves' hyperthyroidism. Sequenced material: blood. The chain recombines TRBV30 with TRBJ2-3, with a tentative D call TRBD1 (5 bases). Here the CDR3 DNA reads TGTGCCTGGAGTGTTAAGGGGCTGGGAGATACGCAGTATTTT. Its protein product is CAWSVKGLGDTQYF.